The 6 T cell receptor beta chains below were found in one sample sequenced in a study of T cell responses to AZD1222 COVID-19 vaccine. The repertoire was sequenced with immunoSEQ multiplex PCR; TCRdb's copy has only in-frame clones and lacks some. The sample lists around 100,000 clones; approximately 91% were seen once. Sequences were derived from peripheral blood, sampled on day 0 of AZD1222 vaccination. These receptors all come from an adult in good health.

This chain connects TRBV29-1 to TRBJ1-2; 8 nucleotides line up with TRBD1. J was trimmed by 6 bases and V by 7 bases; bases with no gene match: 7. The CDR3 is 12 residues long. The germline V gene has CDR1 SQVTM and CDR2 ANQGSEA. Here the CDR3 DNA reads TGCAGCGCCAAGGACAGGGTTGATGGCTACACCTTC. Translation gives CSAKDRVDGYTF.

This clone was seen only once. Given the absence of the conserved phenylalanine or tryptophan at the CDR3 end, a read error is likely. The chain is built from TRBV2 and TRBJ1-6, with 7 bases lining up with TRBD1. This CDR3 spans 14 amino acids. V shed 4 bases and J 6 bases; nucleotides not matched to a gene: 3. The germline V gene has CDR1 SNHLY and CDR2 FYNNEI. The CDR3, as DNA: TGTGCCAGCAGTGTAAACAGGGGTAATTCACCCCTCCACCTT. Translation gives CASSVNRGNSPLHL.

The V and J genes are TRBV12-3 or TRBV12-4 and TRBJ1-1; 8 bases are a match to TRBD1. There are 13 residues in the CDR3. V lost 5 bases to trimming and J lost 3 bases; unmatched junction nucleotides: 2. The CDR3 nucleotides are TGTGCCAGCAGTAAACAGGGGGACACTGAAGCTTTCTTT. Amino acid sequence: CASSKQGDTEAFF.

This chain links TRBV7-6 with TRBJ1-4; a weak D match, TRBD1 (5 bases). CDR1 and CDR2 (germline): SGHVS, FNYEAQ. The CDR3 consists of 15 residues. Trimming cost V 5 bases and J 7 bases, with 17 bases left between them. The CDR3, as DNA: TGTGCCAGCAGCCCGGGGGATTGGGGAGCTGAAAAACTGTTTTTT. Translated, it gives CASSPGDWGAEKLFF.

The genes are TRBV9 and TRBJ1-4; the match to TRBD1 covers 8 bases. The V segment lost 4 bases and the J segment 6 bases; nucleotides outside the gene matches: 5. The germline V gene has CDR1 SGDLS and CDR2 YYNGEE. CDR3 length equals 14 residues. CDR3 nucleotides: TGTGCCAGCAGCAAGACAGGGGCCCATGAAAAACTGTTTTTT. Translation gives CASSKTGAHEKLFF.

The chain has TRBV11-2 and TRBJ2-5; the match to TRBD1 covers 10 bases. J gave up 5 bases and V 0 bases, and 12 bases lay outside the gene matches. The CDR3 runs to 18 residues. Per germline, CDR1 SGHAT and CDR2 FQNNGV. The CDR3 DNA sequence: TGTGCCAGCAGCTTAGAATTTGGTCGACAGGGGGCGCGGGAGACCCAGTACTTC. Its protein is CASSLEFGRQGARETQYF.